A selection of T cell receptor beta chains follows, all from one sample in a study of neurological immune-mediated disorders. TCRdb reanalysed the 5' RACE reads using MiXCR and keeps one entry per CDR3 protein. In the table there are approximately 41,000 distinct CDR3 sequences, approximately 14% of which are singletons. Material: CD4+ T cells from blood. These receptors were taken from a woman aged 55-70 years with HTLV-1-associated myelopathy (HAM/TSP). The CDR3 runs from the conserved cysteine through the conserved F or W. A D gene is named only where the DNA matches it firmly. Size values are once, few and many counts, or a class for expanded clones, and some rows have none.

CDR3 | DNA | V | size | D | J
CASSTSGGVDTQYF | TGCGCCAGCAGCACTAGCGGGGGCGTTGATACGCAGTATTTT | TRBV5-1 | many | TRBD2 | TRBJ2-3
CASSFSGGPNTGELFF | TGCGCCAGCAGCTTTAGCGGGGGGCCGAACACCGGGGAGCTGTTTTTT | TRBV5-1 | . | TRBD2 | TRBJ2-2
CSASRAGSIAYEQYF | TGCAGTGCTAGCAGAGCAGGGTCTATCGCCTACGAGCAGTACTTC | TRBV20-1 | many | . | TRBJ2-7
CASSLRGGGNTIYF | TGCGCCAGCAGCTTGCGGGGAGGTGGAAACACCATATATTTT | TRBV5-1 | . | . | TRBJ1-3
CASSEWMADGYTF | TGTGCCAGCAGTGAATGGATGGCGGATGGCTACACCTTC | TRBV25-1 | many | . | TRBJ1-2
CASSLDRGSNSPLHF | TGCGCCAGCAGCTTAGACAGGGGATCCAATTCACCCCTCCACTTT | TRBV5-1 | many | TRBD1 | TRBJ1-6
CSASGTGGRYF | TGCAGTGCGTCCGGGACAGGGGGCCGATACTTC | TRBV20-1 | many | TRBD1 | TRBJ2-7
CSVMKVNTGELFF | TGCAGTGTTATGAAGGTCAACACCGGGGAGCTGTTTTTT | TRBV20-1 | many | . | TRBJ2-2
CASSQGAGTLYQPQHF | TGTGCCAGCAGCCAGGGGGCAGGGACGCTCTATCAGCCCCAGCATTTT | TRBV7-2 | many | TRBD1 | TRBJ1-5
CASSLELGSYYEQYF | TGTGCCAGCAGCTTGGAGTTGGGATCGTATTACGAGCAGTACTTC | TRBV5-5 | few | . | TRBJ2-7